This T cell receptor beta chain stems from a study of T cell responses to AZD1222 COVID-19 vaccine. The study's findings and limits: At 160-218 and 743-854, vaccine-associated CD4 TCRs were dominant, and they spanned spike. Donors were largely white British and mainly female; clonal diversity was possibly underestimated. Of the AZD1222 recipients, only 5 to 7 were seropositive at baseline.

Worth noting for this clone: Its target is unknown.

The CDR3 has 13 residues. The V and J ends lost 0 bases and 9 bases respectively, with 9 bases between them. Germline CDR1 is SGHAT and CDR2 is FQNNGV. Some clones are missing from TCRdb's copy, which holds only in-frame ones; the method was immunoSEQ multiplex PCR. The sample has some 140,000 clones, 91% seen once. The sequencing used peripheral blood, collected 28 days after the second AZD1222 dose. This clonotype originated in an adult who received the AZD1222 COVID-19 vaccine. The V and J genes are TRBV11-2 and TRBJ2-1; D is unclear. CDR3 amino acids: CASSLDSVGEQFF. CDR3 sequence (DNA): TGTGCCAGCAGCTTAGATAGTGTCGGTGAGCAGTTCTTC.